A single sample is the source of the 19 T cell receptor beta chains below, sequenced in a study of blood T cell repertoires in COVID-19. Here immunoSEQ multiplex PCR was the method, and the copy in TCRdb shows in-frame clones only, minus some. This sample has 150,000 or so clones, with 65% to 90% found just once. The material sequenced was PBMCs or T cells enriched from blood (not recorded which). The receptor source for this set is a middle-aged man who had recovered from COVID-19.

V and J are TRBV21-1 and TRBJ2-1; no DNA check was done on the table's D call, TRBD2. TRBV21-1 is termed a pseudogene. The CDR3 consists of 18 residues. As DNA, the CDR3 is TGTGCCAGCAGCAAAGGGAGGGGGGGCCCCACCCCCTACAATGAGCAGTTCTTC. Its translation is CASSKGRGGPTPYNEQFF.

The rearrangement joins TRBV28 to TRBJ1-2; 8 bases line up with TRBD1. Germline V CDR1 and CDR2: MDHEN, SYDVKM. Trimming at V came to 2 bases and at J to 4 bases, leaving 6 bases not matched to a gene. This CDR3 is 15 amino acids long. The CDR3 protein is CASSLSGRGRYGYTF. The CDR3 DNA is TGTGCCAGCAGTTTAAGCGGCAGGGGGCGCTATGGCTACACCTTC.

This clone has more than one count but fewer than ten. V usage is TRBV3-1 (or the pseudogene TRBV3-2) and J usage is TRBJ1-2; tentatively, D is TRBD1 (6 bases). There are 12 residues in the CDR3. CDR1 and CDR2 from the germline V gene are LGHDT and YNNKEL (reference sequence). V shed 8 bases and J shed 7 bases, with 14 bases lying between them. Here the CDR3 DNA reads TGTGCCAGCCTCAGGGAAGGGGGTGGCTACACCTTC. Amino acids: CASLREGGGYTF.

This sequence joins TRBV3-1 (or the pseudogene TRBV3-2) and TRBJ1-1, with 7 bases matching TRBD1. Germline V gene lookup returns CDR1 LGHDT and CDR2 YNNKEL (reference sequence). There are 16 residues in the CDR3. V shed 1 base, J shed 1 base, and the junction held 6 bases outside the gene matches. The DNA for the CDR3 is TGTGCCAGCAGCCAAGCGTCAGGGGGTAAGAACACTGAAGCTTTCTTT. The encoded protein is CASSQASGGKNTEAFF.

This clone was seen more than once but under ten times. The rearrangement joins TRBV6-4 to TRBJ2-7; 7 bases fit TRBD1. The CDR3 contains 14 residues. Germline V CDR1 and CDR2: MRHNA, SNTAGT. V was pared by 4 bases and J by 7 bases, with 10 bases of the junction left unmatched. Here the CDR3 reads CASSVPRGFGEQYF. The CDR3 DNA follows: TGTGCCAGCAGTGTCCCCAGGGGGTTTGGGGAGCAGTACTTC.

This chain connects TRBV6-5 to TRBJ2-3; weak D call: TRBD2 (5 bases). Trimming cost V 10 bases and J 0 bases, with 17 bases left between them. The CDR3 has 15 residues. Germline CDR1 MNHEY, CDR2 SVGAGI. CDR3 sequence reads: CATHPRDTSTDTQYF. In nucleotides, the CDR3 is TGTGCCACCCACCCTCGGGATACTAGCACAGATACGCAGTATTTT.

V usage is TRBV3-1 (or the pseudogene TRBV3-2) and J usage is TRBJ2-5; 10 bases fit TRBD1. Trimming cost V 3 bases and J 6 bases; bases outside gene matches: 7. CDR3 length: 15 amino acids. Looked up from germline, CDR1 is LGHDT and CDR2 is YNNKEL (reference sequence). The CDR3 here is CASSQPGQGIQTQYF. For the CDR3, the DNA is TGTGCCAGCAGCCAGCCGGGACAGGGGATACAGACCCAGTACTTC.

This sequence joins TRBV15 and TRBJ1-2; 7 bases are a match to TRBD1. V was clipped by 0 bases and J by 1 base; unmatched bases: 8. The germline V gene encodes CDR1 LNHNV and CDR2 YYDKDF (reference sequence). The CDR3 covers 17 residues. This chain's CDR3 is CATSREVPGQINYGYTF. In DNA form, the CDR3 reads TGTGCCACCAGCAGAGAAGTTCCGGGACAGATTAACTATGGCTACACCTTC.

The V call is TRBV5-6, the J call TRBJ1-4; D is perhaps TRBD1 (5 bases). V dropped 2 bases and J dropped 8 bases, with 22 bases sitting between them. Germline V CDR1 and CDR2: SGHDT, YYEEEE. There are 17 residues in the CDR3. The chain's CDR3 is CASSFATTGVGREKLFF. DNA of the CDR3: TGTGCCAGCAGCTTTGCCACTACGGGGGTAGGGAGAGAAAAACTGTTTTTT.

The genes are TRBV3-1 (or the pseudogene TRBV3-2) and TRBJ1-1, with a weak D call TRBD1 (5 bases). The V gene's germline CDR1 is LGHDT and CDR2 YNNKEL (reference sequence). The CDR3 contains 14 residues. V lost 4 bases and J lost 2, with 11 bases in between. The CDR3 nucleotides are TGTGCCAGCAGCCCCTGGACAAGAAACACTGAAGCTTTCTTT. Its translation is CASSPWTRNTEAFF.

The CDR3 nucleotides are TGTGCCAGCAGCTTGCACAGGGGCAATCAGCCCCAGCATTTT. It specifies CASSLHRGNQPQHF. The chain combines TRBV5-6 with TRBJ1-5, with D maybe TRBD1 (6 bases). This CDR3 contains 14 residues. Germline CDR1 reads SGHDT; CDR2 reads YYEEEE. V dropped 1 base and J dropped 2 bases, with 7 bases sitting between them.

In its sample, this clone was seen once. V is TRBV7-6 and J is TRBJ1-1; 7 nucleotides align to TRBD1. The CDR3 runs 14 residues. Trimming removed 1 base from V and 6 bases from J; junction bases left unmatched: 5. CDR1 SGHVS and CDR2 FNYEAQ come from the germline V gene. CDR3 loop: CASSLGTGNPEAFF. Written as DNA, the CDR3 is TGTGCCAGCAGCTTAGGGACAGGTAACCCTGAAGCTTTCTTT.

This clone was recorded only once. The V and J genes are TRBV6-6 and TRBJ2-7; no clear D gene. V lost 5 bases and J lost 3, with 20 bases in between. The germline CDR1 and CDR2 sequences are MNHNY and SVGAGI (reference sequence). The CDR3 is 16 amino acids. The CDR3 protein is CASSNAASTYHYEQYF. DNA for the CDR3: TGTGCCAGCAGTAACGCCGCCTCGACATACCACTACGAGCAGTACTTC.

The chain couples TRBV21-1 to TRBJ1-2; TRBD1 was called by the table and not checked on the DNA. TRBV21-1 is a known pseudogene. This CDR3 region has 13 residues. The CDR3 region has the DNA TGTGCCAGCAACCGACAGGTCTGGGATGGCTACACCTTC. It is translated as CASNRQVWDGYTF.

The CDR3 is CAISMTGTYGYTF. CDR3 bases: TGTGCCATCAGTATGACAGGTACCTATGGCTACACCTTC. The rearrangement joins TRBV10-3 to TRBJ1-2; perhaps TRBD1 as D (6 bases). V gave up 5 bases and J gave up 4 bases, with 11 bases separating them. Germline CDR1 is ENHRY and CDR2 is SYGVKD. There are 13 residues in the CDR3.

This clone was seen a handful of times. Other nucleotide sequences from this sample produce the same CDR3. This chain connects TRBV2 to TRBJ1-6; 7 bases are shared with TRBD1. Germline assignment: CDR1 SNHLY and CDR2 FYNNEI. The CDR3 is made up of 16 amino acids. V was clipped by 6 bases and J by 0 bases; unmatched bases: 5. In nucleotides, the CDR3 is TGTGCCAGCAGACCGACAGGGAGCTCCTATAATTCACCCCTCCACTTT. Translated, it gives CASRPTGSSYNSPLHF.

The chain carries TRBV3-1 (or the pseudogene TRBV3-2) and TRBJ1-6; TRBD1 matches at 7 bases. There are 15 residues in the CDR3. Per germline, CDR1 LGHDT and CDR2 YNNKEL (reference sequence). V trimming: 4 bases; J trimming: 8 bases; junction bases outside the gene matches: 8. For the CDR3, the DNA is TGTGCCAGCAGCCTGTGGGCGCAGGGGGATTCACCCCTCCACTTT. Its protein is CASSLWAQGDSPLHF.

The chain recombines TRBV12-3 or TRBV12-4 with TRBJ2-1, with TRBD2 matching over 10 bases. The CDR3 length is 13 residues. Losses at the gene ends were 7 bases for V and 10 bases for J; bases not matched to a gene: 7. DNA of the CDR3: TGTGCCAGCAAACCAGGACTAGCGGACGAGCAGTTCTTC. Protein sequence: CASKPGLADEQFF.

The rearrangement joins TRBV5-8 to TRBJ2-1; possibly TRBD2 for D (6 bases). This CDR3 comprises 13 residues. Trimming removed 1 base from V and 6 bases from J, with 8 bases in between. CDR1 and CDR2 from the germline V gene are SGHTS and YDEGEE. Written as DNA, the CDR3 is TGTGCCAGCAGCTTGCGGGGGTCCAATGAGCAGTTCTTC. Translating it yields CASSLRGSNEQFF.